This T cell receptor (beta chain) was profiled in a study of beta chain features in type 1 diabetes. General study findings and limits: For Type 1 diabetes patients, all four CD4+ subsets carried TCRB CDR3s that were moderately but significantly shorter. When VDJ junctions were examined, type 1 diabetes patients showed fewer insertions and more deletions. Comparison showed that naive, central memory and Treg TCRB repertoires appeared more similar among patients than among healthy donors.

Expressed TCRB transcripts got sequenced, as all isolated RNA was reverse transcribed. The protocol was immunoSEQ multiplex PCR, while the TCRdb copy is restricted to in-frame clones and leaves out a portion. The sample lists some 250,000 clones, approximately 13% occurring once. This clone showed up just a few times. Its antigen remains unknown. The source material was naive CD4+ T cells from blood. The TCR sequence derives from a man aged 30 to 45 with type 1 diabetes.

CDR3 protein: CASSVARGNEQFF. The CDR3 nucleotides are TGTGCCAGCAGCGTAGCTAGGGGCAATGAGCAGTTCTTC. The gene calls are TRBV9 and TRBJ2-1, with a possible D match to TRBD1 (5 bases). Germline V gene data show CDR1 as SGDLS and CDR2 as YYNGEE. V was shortened by 0 bases and J by 6 bases, with 7 bases between the two germline ends. The CDR3 has 13 amino acids.